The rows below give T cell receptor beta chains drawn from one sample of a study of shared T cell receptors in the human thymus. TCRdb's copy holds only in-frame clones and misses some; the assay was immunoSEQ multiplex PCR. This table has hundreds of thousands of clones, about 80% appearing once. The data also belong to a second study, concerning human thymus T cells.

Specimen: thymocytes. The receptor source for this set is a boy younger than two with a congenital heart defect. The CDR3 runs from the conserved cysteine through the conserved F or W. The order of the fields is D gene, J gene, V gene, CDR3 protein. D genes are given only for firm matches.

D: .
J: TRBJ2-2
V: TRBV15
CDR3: CATSKSISIFRPTGELFF

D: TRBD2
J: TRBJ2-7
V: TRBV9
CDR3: CASSPKREKDEQYF

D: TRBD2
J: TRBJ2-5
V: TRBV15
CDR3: CATSREGGGETQYF

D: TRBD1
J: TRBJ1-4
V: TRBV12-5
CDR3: CASGKEQGKANEKLFF

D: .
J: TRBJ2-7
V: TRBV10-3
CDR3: CAISGGDSAYEQYF

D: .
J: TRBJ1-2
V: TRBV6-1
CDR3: CASSEEEVPGGVPGYGYTF

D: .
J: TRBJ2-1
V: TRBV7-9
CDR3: CASSLDTAPSRYNEQFF

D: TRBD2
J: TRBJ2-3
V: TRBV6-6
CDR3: CASRPRGSGSIDTQYF

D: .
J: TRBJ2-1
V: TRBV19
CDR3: CASSRSASNNEQFF

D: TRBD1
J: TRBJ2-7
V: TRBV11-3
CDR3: CASSLEGGTGASYEQYF

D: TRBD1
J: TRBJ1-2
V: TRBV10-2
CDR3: CASRTGPYGYTF

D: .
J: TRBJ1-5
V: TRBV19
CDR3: CASGQADIRNNQPQHF

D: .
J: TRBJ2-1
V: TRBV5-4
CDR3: CASSKTGRRAYNEQFF

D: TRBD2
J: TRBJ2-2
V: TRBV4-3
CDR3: CASSPPGLAGELFF

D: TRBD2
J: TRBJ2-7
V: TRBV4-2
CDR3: CASSQFGTSGRPYGEQYF

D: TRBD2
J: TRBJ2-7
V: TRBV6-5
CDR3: CASSFRLAETYEQYF

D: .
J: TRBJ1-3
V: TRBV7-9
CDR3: CASSLETSSGNTIYF

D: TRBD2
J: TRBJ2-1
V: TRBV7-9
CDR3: CASSSREASGSRHEQFF

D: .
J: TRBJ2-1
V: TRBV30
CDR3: CAWVGVRRGAVDEQFF

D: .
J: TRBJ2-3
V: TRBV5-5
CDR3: CASSLTNMDTQYF

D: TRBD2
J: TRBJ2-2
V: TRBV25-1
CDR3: CASSEFGLAENTGELFF

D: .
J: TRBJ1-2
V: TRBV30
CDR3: CAWSYGGYGYTF

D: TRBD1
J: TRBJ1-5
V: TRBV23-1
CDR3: CASSQGTGCNQPQHF

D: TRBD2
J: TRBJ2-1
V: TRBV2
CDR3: CASSGGSGSYNEQFF

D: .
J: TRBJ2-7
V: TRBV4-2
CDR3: CASSQELESGTSSYEQYF

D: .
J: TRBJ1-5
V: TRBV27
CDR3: CASSLWGGERGQPQHF

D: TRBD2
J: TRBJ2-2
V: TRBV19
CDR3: CASSRGTSGRGTGELFF

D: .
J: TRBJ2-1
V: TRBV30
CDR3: CAWEESKEGYNEQFF

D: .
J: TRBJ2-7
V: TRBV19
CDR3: CASSPTIDCSYEQYF

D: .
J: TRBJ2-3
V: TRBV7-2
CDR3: CASSQGGDRTDTQYF

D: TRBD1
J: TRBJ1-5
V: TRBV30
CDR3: CAWNADGTGDQGGNQPQHF

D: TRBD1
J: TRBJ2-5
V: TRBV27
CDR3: CASSPRTGVYQETQYF

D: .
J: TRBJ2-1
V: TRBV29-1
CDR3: CSVGGAPNNEQFF

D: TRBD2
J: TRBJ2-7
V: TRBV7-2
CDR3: CASSSGTSGSGPYEQYF

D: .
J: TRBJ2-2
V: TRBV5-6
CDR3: CASSLVDSGELFF

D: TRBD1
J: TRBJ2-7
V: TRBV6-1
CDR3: CASTPEDRPIEQYF

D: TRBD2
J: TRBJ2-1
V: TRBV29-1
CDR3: CSQKREEGNEQFF

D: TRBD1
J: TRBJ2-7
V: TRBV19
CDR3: CASSTAGGPPYEQYF